The 8 T cell receptor beta chains reported below all come from one sample, sequenced in a study of CD8 T cells in ankylosing spondylitis. Study results and limitations: About 8 highly homologous variants made up a TCR beta motif, and this motif appeared characteristic of ankylosing spondylitis blood.

No antigen has been identified for these receptors. Via MiXCR, TCRdb re-called the 5' RACE reads, giving one row per CDR3 protein. In the table there are roughly 700,000 distinct CDR3 sequences, around 19% of which are singletons. The sequencing sample was made of blood, either unsorted or a sorted T cell fraction (not recorded which). Receptor source: a male donor with ankylosing spondylitis.

This clonotype has ten or more counts. V gene TRBV6-1 combines with J gene TRBJ2-3; a weak D match, TRBD2 (5 bases). V was clipped by 3 bases and J by 7 bases, with 23 bases between them. This CDR3 spans 17 amino acids. Per germline, CDR1 MNHNS and CDR2 SASEGT. DNA for the CDR3: TGTGCCAGCAGTGAGAAACCACCGGGAAATTCTTTAAATACGCAGTATTTT. As protein: CASSEKPPGNSLNTQYF.

The chain recombines TRBV5-1 with TRBJ2-5; maybe TRBD1 (6 bases). CDR1 and CDR2 from the germline V gene are SGHRS and YFSETQ. This CDR3 contains 13 residues. V was trimmed by 3 bases and J by 3 bases, leaving 9 bases between them. The CDR3 sequence: CASSWGQKETQYF. DNA for the CDR3: TGCGCCAGCAGCTGGGGGCAGAAAGAGACCCAGTACTTC.

This chain joins TRBV7-9 and TRBJ2-7; D not certain. This CDR3 is 13 amino acids long. Germline-derived CDR1 and CDR2 are SEHNR and FQNEAQ (reference sequence). The V gene lost 5 bases and the J gene lost 3 bases, with 11 bases spanning the gap. The CDR3 loop is CASSPVGYYEQYF. The CDR3 coding sequence is TGTGCCAGCAGCCCAGTGGGGTACTACGAGCAGTACTTC.

This clonotype showed up many times. V and J are TRBV20-1 and TRBJ2-3; 7 positions agree with TRBD2. CDR1 and CDR2 from the germline V gene are DFQATT and SNEGSKA (reference sequence). There are 16 residues in the CDR3. The V and J ends lost 0 bases and 0 bases, in that order; junction bases with no gene match: 6. The CDR3 sequence: CSARDVERGSTDTQYF. CDR3 bases: TGCAGTGCTAGAGATGTGGAGCGGGGAAGCACAGATACGCAGTATTTT.

This rearrangement joins TRBV4-2 to TRBJ2-1; D is unclear. Germline CDR1 is LGHNA and CDR2 is YNFKEQ. Trimming stripped 0 bases from V and 8 bases from J, with 14 bases between. The CDR3 runs 15 residues. The CDR3 loop is CASSQEGLLTDEQFF. In DNA, the CDR3 is TGTGCCAGCAGCCAAGAAGGCTTATTGACGGATGAGCAGTTCTTC.

The J gene is TRBJ2-5, the V gene TRBV7-8; the D gene is possibly TRBD1 (6 bases). Between the trimmed V and J ends, which lost 3 bases and 4 bases, there was a span of 12 bases. This CDR3 spans 14 amino acids. Germline CDR1 and CDR2: SGHVS and FQNEAQ. The CDR3 bases are TGTGCCAGCAGCTTTCGCCCAGGGGTAGAGACCCAGTACTTC. Translating it yields CASSFRPGVETQYF.

This clonotype was detected once. The CDR3 nucleotides read TGTGCCAGCAGCCAAGAACAGCTGCGGGAGGTCCCCGGGGAGCTGTTTTTT. As protein: CASSQEQLREVPGELFF. The rearrangement uses TRBV3-1 and TRBJ2-2; 8 bases are shared with TRBD2. The germline gives CDR1 LGHDT, CDR2 YNNKEL (reference sequence). Losses at the gene ends were 0 bases for V and 6 bases for J; bases not matched to a gene: 9. The CDR3 extends over 17 amino acids. Full variable domain (outside the CDR3, taken from reference TRBV3-1 and TRBJ2-2): DTAVSQTPKYLVTQMGNDKSIKCEQNLGHDTMYWYKQDSKKFLKIMFSYNNKELIINETVPNRFSPKSPDKAHLNLHINSLELGDSAVYFCASSQEQLREVPGELFFGEGSRLTVL.

This clonotype was detected a few times. The chain couples TRBV29-1 to TRBJ1-1; D is perhaps TRBD1 (6 bases). The V and J ends lost 7 bases and 8 bases respectively, with 20 bases between them. Per germline, CDR1 SQVTM and CDR2 ANQGSEA. The CDR3 is made up of 13 amino acids. The CDR3: CSDRTAGTGEAFF. In nucleotides, the CDR3 is TGCAGCGACCGGACAGCCGGGACCGGGGAAGCTTTCTTT.